Listed below are T cell receptor beta chains from one sample, sequenced in a study of identical twins. Via MiXCR, TCRdb re-called the 5' RACE reads, giving one row per CDR3 protein. This table has approximately 1.8 million distinct CDR3 sequences, around 29% appearing once. The specimen was cord blood. The receptor set was obtained from a newborn girl in good health. Both conserved end residues are part of each CDR3. D genes are given only for firm matches. Clone sizes are given selectively: once, few, many, or a class where the clone is expanded.

size: NA
J: TRBJ1-2
D: TRBD1
V: TRBV20-1
DNA: TGCAGTGCTAGAGAGCTGGGACAGGGAGGGGGCTACACCTTC
CDR3: CSARELGQGGGYTF

size: NA
J: TRBJ2-1
D: TRBD2
V: TRBV19
DNA: TGTGCCAGCAGGGAGAGCGGGAGTCTCAATGAGCAGTTCTTC
CDR3: CASRESGSLNEQFF

size: few
J: TRBJ2-3
D: NA
V: TRBV9
DNA: TGTGCCAGCAGCGTTTGGGGGGAGTTCACAGATACGCAGTATTTT
CDR3: CASSVWGEFTDTQYF

size: once
J: TRBJ2-4
D: NA
V: TRBV6-5
DNA: TGTGCCAGCAGTTACGGCAGGGGAGTCATTCAGTACTTC
CDR3: CASSYGRGVIQYF

size: few
J: TRBJ2-3
D: NA
V: TRBV28
DNA: TGTGCCAGCAGTTTTCGCACACAAGGGCTTTCAGATACGCAGTATTTT
CDR3: CASSFRTQGLSDTQYF

size: few
J: TRBJ1-2
D: NA
V: TRBV20-1
DNA: TGCAGTGCTACTATCCATGTCCCTAACTATGGCTACACCTTC
CDR3: CSATIHVPNYGYTF

size: NA
J: TRBJ1-1
D: NA
V: TRBV29-1
DNA: TGCAGCGTGGTAAATCAGGGAAACACTGAAGCTTTCTTT
CDR3: CSVVNQGNTEAFF

size: few
J: TRBJ2-1
D: NA
V: TRBV12-3/TRBV12-4
DNA: TGTGCCAGCAGTTTAGCGTTAGGTAGGGCTGGAGGGAATGAGCAGTTCTTC
CDR3: CASSLALGRAGGNEQFF

size: NA
J: TRBJ2-5
D: NA
V: TRBV3-1
DNA: TGTGCCAGCAGCCAGGGACCGACCACTCAAGAGACCCAGTACTTC
CDR3: CASSQGPTTQETQYF

size: NA
J: TRBJ1-1
D: TRBD1
V: TRBV2
DNA: TGTGCCAGCGCTACAGGGGCGGCAATGAACACTGAAGCTTTCTTT
CDR3: CASATGAAMNTEAFF

size: NA
J: TRBJ2-1
D: TRBD2
V: TRBV12-3/TRBV12-4
DNA: TGTGCCAGCAGTTTCTTGACTAGCGGGGGATTGGTCCTATTGTACAATGAGCAGTTCTTC
CDR3: CASSFLTSGGLVLLYNEQFF

size: many
J: TRBJ1-2
D: TRBD1
V: TRBV10-3
DNA: TGTGCCATCAGTGAGTCGCCGGACAGGGTCTATGGCTACACCTTC
CDR3: CAISESPDRVYGYTF

size: many
J: TRBJ2-3
D: NA
V: TRBV10-3
DNA: TGTGCCATCAGTGGCACAGCCCGAGAGACGCAGTATTTT
CDR3: CAISGTARETQYF

size: few
J: TRBJ2-7
D: NA
V: TRBV5-1
DNA: TGCGCCAGCAGCTTGGTGGCAGCTCGATCCTACGAGCAGTACTTC
CDR3: CASSLVAARSYEQYF

size: NA
J: TRBJ2-6
D: NA
V: TRBV27
DNA: TGTGCCAGCAGTCCGTATTCAACCTCTGGGGCCAACGTCCTGACTTTC
CDR3: CASSPYSTSGANVLTF

size: many
J: TRBJ2-7
D: NA
V: TRBV28
DNA: TGTGCCAGCAGTTTAGCGAGAGCCCTCGAGCAGTACTTC
CDR3: CASSLARALEQYF

size: few
J: TRBJ1-6
D: NA
V: TRBV5-1
DNA: TGCGCCAGCAGCAGAGACGCGAGCTCCTATAATTCACCCCTCCACTTT
CDR3: CASSRDASSYNSPLHF

size: few
J: TRBJ2-1
D: TRBD2
V: TRBV6-5
DNA: TGTGCCAGCACCCCATCGGGACTAGTACGGAATGAGCAGTTCTTC
CDR3: CASTPSGLVRNEQFF

size: NA
J: TRBJ1-4
D: NA
V: TRBV20-1
DNA: TGCAGTGCCCGGGGGTCCTTCGGGGCTAATGAAAAACTGTTTTTT
CDR3: CSARGSFGANEKLFF

size: NA
J: TRBJ2-2
D: NA
V: TRBV20-1
DNA: TGCAGTGCTAGTGGGACTCTACGCGGGGAGCTGTTTTTT
CDR3: CSASGTLRGELFF

size: NA
J: TRBJ2-1
D: TRBD1
V: TRBV20-1
DNA: TGCAGTCTAACTCAGGGGGCCGGGAAGTTCTTC
CDR3: CSLTQGAGKFF

size: NA
J: TRBJ2-1
D: TRBD2
V: TRBV4-1
DNA: TGCGCCAGCAGCCAAGGAGCGGGAGTAACTGAGCAGTTCTTC
CDR3: CASSQGAGVTEQFF

size: few
J: TRBJ1-2
D: NA
V: TRBV6-1
DNA: TGTGCCAGCAGACGGACAAGGGGGGATTATGGCTACACCTTC
CDR3: CASRRTRGDYGYTF

size: few
J: TRBJ2-1
D: NA
V: TRBV7-2
DNA: TGTGCCAGCAGCTATAGAGCAGCCTACAATGAGCAGTTCTTC
CDR3: CASSYRAAYNEQFF

size: few
J: TRBJ1-5
D: TRBD1
V: TRBV6-5
DNA: TGTGCCAGCAGCACCGACAGGGAGGGCAATCAGCCCCAGCATTTT
CDR3: CASSTDREGNQPQHF

size: few
J: TRBJ2-1
D: NA
V: TRBV20-1
DNA: TGCAGTGCTACCGCCGGGACAAACTACAATGAGCAGTTCTTC
CDR3: CSATAGTNYNEQFF

size: few
J: TRBJ1-5
D: TRBD1
V: TRBV7-9
DNA: TGTGCCAGCAGCTTAGCCGGGACAGGGGTTCAGCCCCAGCATTTT
CDR3: CASSLAGTGVQPQHF

size: NA
J: TRBJ2-3
D: NA
V: TRBV29-1
DNA: TGCAGCGTTGGGCCAGCAGCAACTAGCACAGATACGCAGTATTTT
CDR3: CSVGPAATSTDTQYF

size: few
J: TRBJ1-2
D: NA
V: TRBV11-2
DNA: TGTGCCAGCACCTCCCTGGAGGCTATCTATGGCTACACCTTC
CDR3: CASTSLEAIYGYTF

size: NA
J: TRBJ2-1
D: TRBD2
V: TRBV9
DNA: TGTGCCAGCAGCGTAGGGACTAGCGGGGGGGCGTATGAGCAGTTCTTC
CDR3: CASSVGTSGGAYEQFF

size: few
J: TRBJ2-5
D: TRBD2
V: TRBV5-1
DNA: TGCGCCAGCAGCGCACCGGGACTAGCGGGACAAGAGACCCAGTACTTC
CDR3: CASSAPGLAGQETQYF

size: NA
J: TRBJ2-1
D: NA
V: TRBV19
DNA: TGTGCCAGTAGTACCGGGACTCAAGAGACCCAGTTCTTC
CDR3: CASSTGTQETQFF

size: NA
J: TRBJ1-6
D: NA
V: TRBV7-2
DNA: TGTGCCAGCAGCTTACAGGGAAGGAATAATTCACCCCTCCACTTT
CDR3: CASSLQGRNNSPLHF

size: NA
J: TRBJ2-7
D: TRBD1
V: TRBV20-1
DNA: TGCAGTGCAAAAGGGACAGGGAACTACGAGCAGTACTTC
CDR3: CSAKGTGNYEQYF

size: NA
J: TRBJ2-7
D: NA
V: TRBV2
DNA: TGTGCCAGCAGTGGACAGGGAGGTCCCTCCTACGAGCAGTACTTC
CDR3: CASSGQGGPSYEQYF

size: few
J: TRBJ2-7
D: NA
V: TRBV12-3/TRBV12-4
DNA: TGTGCCAGCAGTTTAGCCTACAGGGGAGGCTACGAGCAGTACTTC
CDR3: CASSLAYRGGYEQYF

size: NA
J: TRBJ2-7
D: TRBD2
V: TRBV10-3
DNA: TGTGCCATCAGGGACCTAGCGGGAGGCTCCTACGAGCAGTACTTC
CDR3: CAIRDLAGGSYEQYF

size: few
J: TRBJ2-5
D: NA
V: TRBV12-3/TRBV12-4
DNA: TGTGCCAGCAGTTTGGAAGGGGCGCGGGGCGAGACCCAGTACTTC
CDR3: CASSLEGARGETQYF

size: NA
J: TRBJ2-1
D: NA
V: TRBV3-1
DNA: TGTGCCAGCAGCCAATTCGTCTCCGGAAACAATGAGCAGTTCTTC
CDR3: CASSQFVSGNNEQFF

size: few
J: TRBJ1-1
D: NA
V: TRBV19
DNA: TGTGCCAGTAGTATAGCTGCTGGGGGCACTGAAGCTTTCTTT
CDR3: CASSIAAGGTEAFF

size: few
J: TRBJ2-7
D: TRBD2
V: TRBV20-1
DNA: TGCAGTGCTCAGGCTAGCGGGGGGAATTACGAGCAGTACTTC
CDR3: CSAQASGGNYEQYF

size: few
J: TRBJ2-1
D: NA
V: TRBV15
DNA: TGTGCCACCAGCAGAGATATCTCCCGGGTATACAATGAGCAGTTCTTC
CDR3: CATSRDISRVYNEQFF

size: few
J: TRBJ2-5
D: TRBD1
V: TRBV25-1
DNA: TGTGCCAGCAGTGACTCCGACAGGGAAGAGACCCAGTACTTC
CDR3: CASSDSDREETQYF

size: NA
J: TRBJ2-3
D: NA
V: TRBV10-3
DNA: TGTGCCATCAGTGAGTCCGGGAAGCGGGCTAGCACAGATACGCAGTATTTT
CDR3: CAISESGKRASTDTQYF

size: NA
J: TRBJ1-2
D: NA
V: TRBV12-3/TRBV12-4
DNA: TGTGCCAGCAGTCCAGGATCCTTTCCTGATCCTCTTGGGGGCTACACCTTC
CDR3: CASSPGSFPDPLGGYTF

size: few
J: TRBJ2-7
D: TRBD1
V: TRBV18
DNA: TGTGCCAGCTCACCAAGGGGACAGGGTTCCTACGAGCAGTACTTC
CDR3: CASSPRGQGSYEQYF

size: NA
J: TRBJ1-6
D: NA
V: TRBV6-1
DNA: TGTGCCAGCAGTGAAAAGGACCCTTTGGGGGGAGGAGATTCACCCCTCCACTTT
CDR3: CASSEKDPLGGGDSPLHF

size: NA
J: TRBJ1-1
D: NA
V: TRBV28
DNA: TGTGCCAGCAGTTTACCGGGGCACTCGAACACTGAAGCTTTCTTT
CDR3: CASSLPGHSNTEAFF

size: few
J: TRBJ1-2
D: NA
V: TRBV28
DNA: TGTGCCAGCAGATTATCAACAGGGAACTATGGCTACACCTTC
CDR3: CASRLSTGNYGYTF